These 21 T cell receptor beta chains originate from one sample sequenced in a study of shared clonotypes between healthy human individuals. The protocol was immunoSEQ multiplex PCR, while the TCRdb copy is restricted to in-frame clones and leaves out a portion. Here the sample spans some 1,600,000 clones, 95% to 99% being singletons. Sequences were obtained from naive CD4+ T cells sorted from blood. Subset: CD45RA+ positively selected. All receptors derive from a man younger than 45 in good health.

The chain recombines TRBV6-6 with TRBJ2-7; D uncertain. The V end lost 0 bases, the J end lost 2 bases, and 11 bases lay between the germline ends. The CDR3 is 15 residues long. Germline CDR1 reads MNHNY; CDR2 reads SVGAGI (reference sequence). CDR3: CASSYSWQVTYEQYF. CDR3 bases: TGTGCCAGCAGTTACTCGTGGCAGGTGACCTACGAGCAGTACTTC.

J is TRBJ2-7 and V is TRBV19; 8 nucleotides align to TRBD2. Germline V gives CDR1 LNHDA, CDR2 SQIVND (reference sequence). Losses at the gene ends were 5 bases for V and 3 bases for J; bases not matched to a gene: 12. The CDR3 loop spans 16 amino acids. CDR3 protein: CASSPRMNSGNYEQYF. DNA of the CDR3: TGTGCCAGTAGTCCCAGGATGAATAGCGGGAACTACGAGCAGTACTTC.

V and J are TRBV9 and TRBJ2-5; D is unclear. The CDR3 totals 14 residues. Trimming removed 0 bases from V and 2 bases from J, with 8 bases in between. Germline loops: CDR1 SGDLS, CDR2 YYNGEE. Here the CDR3 DNA reads TGTGCCAGCAGCGTAGAGGCTTCTCAAGAGACCCAGTACTTC. This gives the protein CASSVEASQETQYF.

The V call is TRBV10-3, the J call TRBJ2-5, with a possible D match to TRBD2 (7 bases). Germline-derived CDR1 and CDR2 are ENHRY and SYGVKD. The CDR3 extends over 17 amino acids. Trimming shortened V by 0 bases and J by 3 bases, and 17 bases separated the two germline ends. The CDR3 DNA reads TGTGCCATCAGTGAGTCGACGGAGGGGGGGCGTGAAGAGACCCAGTACTTC. Its translation: CAISESTEGGREETQYF.

V gene TRBV6-1 combines with J gene TRBJ2-1; D unresolved. From germline, CDR1 is MNHNS and CDR2 SASEGT. The CDR3 runs to 11 residues. V lost 2 bases to trimming and J lost 10 bases, with 6 bases between them. CDR3 residues: CASSELHEQFF. CDR3 coding DNA: TGTGCCAGCAGTGAATTACACGAGCAGTTCTTC.

The J gene is TRBJ2-7, the V gene TRBV7-3; a possible D gene is TRBD1 (6 bases). The CDR3 is 15 amino acids. The V end was cut by 4 bases, the J end by 1 base, with 14 bases between. The germline V gene encodes CDR1 SGHTA and CDR2 FQGTGA. The CDR3 DNA reads as TGTGCCAGCAGCTCCGCACGACAGGAATCCTACGAGCAGTACTTC. It codes for CASSSARQESYEQYF. Full variable domain (rest looked up from reference TRBV7-3 and TRBJ2-7): GAGVSQTPSNKVTEKGKYVELRCDPISGHTALYWYRQSLGQGPEFLIYFQGTGAADDSGLPNDRFFAVRPEGSVSTLKIQRTERGDSAVYLCASSSARQESYEQYFGPGTRLTVT.

This chain links TRBV5-1 with TRBJ2-7; TRBD1 matches at 7 bases. The CDR3 is 17 residues long. V dropped 1 base and J dropped 2; count of bases not matched to a gene: 12. The V gene's germline CDR1 is SGHRS and CDR2 YFSETQ. CDR3 residues: CASSLFGGTVSTYEQYF. For the CDR3, the DNA is TGCGCCAGCAGCTTGTTTGGTGGGACAGTCTCAACCTACGAGCAGTACTTC. Together with reference TRBV5-1 and TRBJ2-7, the CDR3 gives the full variable domain: KAGVTQTPRYLIKTRGQQVTLSCSPISGHRSVSWYQQTPGQGLQFLFEYFSETQRNKGNFPGRFSGRQFSNSRSEMNVSTLELGDSALYLCASSLFGGTVSTYEQYFGPGTRLTVT.

A remark on this clone: This specimen includes other DNA sequences encoding the same CDR3. The chain carries TRBV27 and TRBJ2-7; the match to TRBD1 covers 10 bases. Germline-derived CDR1 and CDR2 are MNHEY and SMNVEV (reference sequence). There are 15 residues in the CDR3. V lost 2 bases and J lost 2; bases outside the gene matches: 3. In DNA, the CDR3 is TGTGCCAGCAGTTTAGCCGGGACAGGGGCCTACGAGCAGTACTTC. Its protein product is CASSLAGTGAYEQYF.

This chain links TRBV5-5 with TRBJ2-5; D could derive from TRBD1 or TRBD2 (5 bases each). The germline V gene encodes CDR1 SGHKS and CDR2 YYEKEE (reference sequence). Trimming stripped 0 bases from V and 4 bases from J, with 10 bases between. The CDR3 runs 14 residues. Here the CDR3 DNA reads TGTGCCAGCAGCTTGGCGGGGACCATAGAGACCCAGTACTTC. This gives the protein CASSLAGTIETQYF.

The chain has TRBV2 and TRBJ1-4; D is uncertain. This CDR3 has 17 amino acids. CDR1 is SNHLY, CDR2 FYNNEI, per germline. V was shortened by 4 bases and J by 8 bases, with 23 bases between the two germline ends. DNA for the CDR3: TGTGCCAGCAGTGCTCGGGCTCCCGGAATCGGCGGGGAAAAACTGTTTTTT. It translates to CASSARAPGIGGEKLFF.

The rearrangement uses TRBV6-6 and TRBJ1-3, with D maybe TRBD1 (5 bases). Germline V gene sequence: CDR1 MNHNY, CDR2 SVGAGI (reference sequence). Trimming removed 10 bases at V and 1 base at J, with 14 bases between. There are 14 residues in the CDR3. CDR3 bases: TGTGCCACCGGGCGGGGGGAATCTGGAAACACCATATATTTT. Protein: CATGRGESGNTIYF.

Points on this clone: Other DNA sequences in this specimen translate into the identical CDR3. This sequence joins TRBV29-1 and TRBJ1-1, with 7 positions matching TRBD1. The CDR3 sequence is 10 residues long. In germline, CDR1 is SQVTM, CDR2 ANQGSEA. Germline trimming cut 7 bases from V and 7 bases from J; bases unmatched to any gene: 3. The CDR3 DNA reads TGCAGCGCAGGACAGGATGAAGCTTTCTTT. Encoded protein: CSAGQDEAFF.

This clone was recorded only once. J is TRBJ2-7 and V is TRBV11-2; TRBD2 agrees at 7 bases. V lost 1 base to trimming and J lost 3 bases; unmatched junction nucleotides: 6. CDR3 size: 15 residues. CDR1 is SGHAT, CDR2 FQNNGV, per germline. CDR3: CASSLAGLTNYEQYF. The DNA for the CDR3 is TGTGCCAGCAGCTTAGCGGGACTAACCAACTACGAGCAGTACTTC.

The chain recombines TRBV5-1 with TRBJ1-5; D call uncertain. The V gene lost 0 bases and the J gene lost 6 bases, with 7 bases spanning the gap. The germline CDR1 and CDR2 sequences are SGHRS and YFSETQ. This CDR3 has 13 residues. The CDR3: CASSLVGSQPQHF. The CDR3 DNA reads TGCGCCAGCAGCTTGGTTGGTTCTCAGCCCCAGCATTTT.

The chain couples TRBV6-5 to TRBJ1-1; weak D call: TRBD1 (6 bases). Deletions cut 6 bases from V and 0 bases from J, with 11 bases between. Per the germline V gene, CDR1 is MNHEY and CDR2 is SVGAGI. The CDR3 consists of 14 residues. CDR3 residues: CASRGQQMNTEAFF. The CDR3 DNA reads as TGTGCCAGCAGAGGACAGCAAATGAACACTGAAGCTTTCTTT.

V gene TRBV4-3 combines with J gene TRBJ2-7; D remains ambiguous. The CDR3 runs 14 residues. Germline CDR1 and CDR2: LGHNA and YSLEER. Trimming shortened V by 0 bases and J by 2 bases, and 8 bases separated the two germline ends. In DNA, the CDR3 is TGCGCCAGCAGCCAAGATCACAGAACCTACGAGCAGTACTTC. Its translation: CASSQDHRTYEQYF.

V usage is TRBV5-1 and J usage is TRBJ2-2; D is ambiguous. Trimming stripped 4 bases from V and 8 bases from J, with 18 bases between. There are 15 residues in the CDR3. Germline CDR1 SGHRS, CDR2 YFSETQ. CDR3 coding DNA: TGCGCCAGCAGCCCTAACACTAACAAAGGTGGGGAGCTGTTTTTT. Its translation is CASSPNTNKGGELFF.

This chain connects TRBV2 to TRBJ2-1, with no clear D. The V gene lost 3 bases and the J gene lost 3 bases, with 6 bases spanning the gap. CDR3 size: 13 residues. Germline V CDR1 and CDR2: SNHLY, FYNNEI. The CDR3 loop reads CASSERHYNEQFF. CDR3 nucleotides: TGTGCCAGCAGTGAGAGGCACTACAATGAGCAGTTCTTC.

The gene calls are TRBV7-6 and TRBJ2-1; a possible D gene is TRBD1 (6 bases). CDR1 is SGHVS, CDR2 FNYEAQ, per germline. This CDR3 region has 16 residues. Between the trimmed V and J ends, which lost 4 bases and 4 bases, there was a span of 17 bases. This chain's CDR3 is CASSYKSPDRYNEQFF. CDR3 bases: TGTGCCAGCAGCTACAAATCACCGGACAGATACAATGAGCAGTTCTTC.

This chain uses TRBV28 with TRBJ2-7; perhaps TRBD1 as D (5 bases). The CDR3 sequence is 9 residues long. With 11 bases removed from V and 6 bases from J, the gap between germline ends came to 8 bases. Germline CDR1 MDHEN, CDR2 SYDVKM. The CDR3 region has the DNA TGTGCCGGGGCCGCCGAGCAGTACTTC. Its protein is CAGAAEQYF. Using reference TRBV28 and TRBJ2-7 for the parts outside the CDR3, the full variable domain is DVKVTQSSRYLVKRTGEKVFLECVQDMDHENMFWYRQDPGLGLRLIYFSYDVKMKEKGDIPEGYSVSREKKERFSLILESASTNQTSMYLCAGAAEQYFGPGTRLTVT.

J is TRBJ2-7 and V is TRBV30; possible D gene TRBD2, 6 bases. This CDR3 comprises 15 residues. V lost 0 bases and J lost 7, with 19 bases in between. Per the germline V gene, CDR1 is GTSNPN and CDR2 is SVGIG (reference sequence). CDR3 nucleotide sequence: TGTGCCTGGAGTGTACCGCCGGGACTTGGGGTGGAGCAGTACTTC. Translating gives CAWSVPPGLGVEQYF.